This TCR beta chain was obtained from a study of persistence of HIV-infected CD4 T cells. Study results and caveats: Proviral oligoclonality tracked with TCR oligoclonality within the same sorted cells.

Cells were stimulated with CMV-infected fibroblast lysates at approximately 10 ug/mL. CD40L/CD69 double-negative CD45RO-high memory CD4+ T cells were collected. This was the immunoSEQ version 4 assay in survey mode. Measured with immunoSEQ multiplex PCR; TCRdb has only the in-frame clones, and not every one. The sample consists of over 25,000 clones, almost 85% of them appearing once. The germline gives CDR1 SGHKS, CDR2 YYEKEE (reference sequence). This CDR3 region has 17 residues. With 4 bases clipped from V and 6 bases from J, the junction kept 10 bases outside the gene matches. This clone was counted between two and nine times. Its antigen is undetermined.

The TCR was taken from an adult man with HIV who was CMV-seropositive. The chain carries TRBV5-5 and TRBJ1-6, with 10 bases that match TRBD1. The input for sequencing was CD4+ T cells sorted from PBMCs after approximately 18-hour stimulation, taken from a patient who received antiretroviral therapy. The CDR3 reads CASSPPDRGLFNSPLHF. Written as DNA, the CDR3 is TGTGCCAGCAGCCCGCCAGACAGGGGGCTATTTAATTCACCCCTCCACTTT.